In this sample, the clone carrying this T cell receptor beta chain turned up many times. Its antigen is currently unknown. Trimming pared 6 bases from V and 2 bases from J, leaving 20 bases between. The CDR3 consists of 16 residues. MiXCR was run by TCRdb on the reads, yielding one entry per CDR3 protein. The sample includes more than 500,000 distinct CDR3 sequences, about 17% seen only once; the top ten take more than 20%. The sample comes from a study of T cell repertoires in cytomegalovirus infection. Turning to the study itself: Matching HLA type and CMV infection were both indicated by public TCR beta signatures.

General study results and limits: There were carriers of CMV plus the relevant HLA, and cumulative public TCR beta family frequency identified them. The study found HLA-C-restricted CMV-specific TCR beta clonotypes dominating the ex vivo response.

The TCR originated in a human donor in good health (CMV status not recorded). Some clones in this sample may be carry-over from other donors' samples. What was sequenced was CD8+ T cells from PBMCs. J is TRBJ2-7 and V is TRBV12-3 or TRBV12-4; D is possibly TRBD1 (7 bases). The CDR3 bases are TGTGCCAGCAGCCCTTCTATGCAGGGGGGAACCTACGAGCAGTACTTC. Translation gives CASSPSMQGGTYEQYF.